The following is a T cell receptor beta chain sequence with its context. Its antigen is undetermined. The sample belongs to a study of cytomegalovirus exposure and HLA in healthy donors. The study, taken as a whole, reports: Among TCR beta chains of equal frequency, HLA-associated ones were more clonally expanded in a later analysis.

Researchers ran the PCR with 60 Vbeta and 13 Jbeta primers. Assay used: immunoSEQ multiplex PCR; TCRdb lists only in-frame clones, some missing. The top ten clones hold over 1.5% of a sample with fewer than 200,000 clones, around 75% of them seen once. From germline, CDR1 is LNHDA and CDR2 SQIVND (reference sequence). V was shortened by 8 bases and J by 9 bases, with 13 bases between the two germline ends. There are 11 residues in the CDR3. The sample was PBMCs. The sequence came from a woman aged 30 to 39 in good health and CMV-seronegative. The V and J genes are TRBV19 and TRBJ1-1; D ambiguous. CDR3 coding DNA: TGTGCCAGTCCCTCGGGTGGAAAAGCTTTCTTT. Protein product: CASPSGGKAFF.